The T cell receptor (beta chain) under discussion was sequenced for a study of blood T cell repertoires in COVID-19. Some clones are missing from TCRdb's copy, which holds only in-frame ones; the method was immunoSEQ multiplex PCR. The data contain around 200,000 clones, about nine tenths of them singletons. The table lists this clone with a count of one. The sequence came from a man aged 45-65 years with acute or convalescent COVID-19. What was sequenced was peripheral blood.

The CDR3 coding sequence is TGTGCCAGCTCACCCCCAGGGGGTATCCTCCACTTT. Amino acid sequence: CASSPPGGILHF. The chain employs TRBV18 and TRBJ1-6; 7 bases are shared with TRBD1. The CDR3 is 12 residues long. The germline gives CDR1 KGHSH, CDR2 LQKENI. The V gene end was trimmed by 3 bases and the J gene end by 15 bases; junction bases not matched to a gene: 5.